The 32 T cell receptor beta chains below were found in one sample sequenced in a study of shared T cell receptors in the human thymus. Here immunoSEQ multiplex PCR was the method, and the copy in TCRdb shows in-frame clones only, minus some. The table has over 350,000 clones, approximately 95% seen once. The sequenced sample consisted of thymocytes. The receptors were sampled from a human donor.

CDR3 bases: TGTGCCTCCCAAAAAGCGGGAGCGGCAGATACGCAGTATTTT. Its translation: CASQKAGAADTQYF. J is TRBJ2-3 and V is TRBV15, with TRBD2 identical over 8 bases. This CDR3 has 14 amino acids. The ends lost 11 bases at V and 4 bases at J; junction bases unmatched: 11. Germline-derived CDR1 and CDR2 are LNHNV and YYDKDF (reference sequence).

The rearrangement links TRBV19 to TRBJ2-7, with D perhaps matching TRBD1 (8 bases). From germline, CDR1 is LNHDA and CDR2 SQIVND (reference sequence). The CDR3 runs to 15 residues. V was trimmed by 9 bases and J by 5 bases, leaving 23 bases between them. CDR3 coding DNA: TGTGCCAGCTCGCTACAGGGGGAGGGCCGGCACGAGCAGTACTTC. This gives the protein CASSLQGEGRHEQYF.

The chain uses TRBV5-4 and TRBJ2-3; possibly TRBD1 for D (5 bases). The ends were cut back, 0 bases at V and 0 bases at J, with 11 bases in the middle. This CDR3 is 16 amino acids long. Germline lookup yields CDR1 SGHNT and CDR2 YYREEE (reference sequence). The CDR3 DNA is TGTGCCAGCAGCTTGGTACAGGACATTAGCACAGATACGCAGTATTTT. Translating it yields CASSLVQDISTDTQYF.

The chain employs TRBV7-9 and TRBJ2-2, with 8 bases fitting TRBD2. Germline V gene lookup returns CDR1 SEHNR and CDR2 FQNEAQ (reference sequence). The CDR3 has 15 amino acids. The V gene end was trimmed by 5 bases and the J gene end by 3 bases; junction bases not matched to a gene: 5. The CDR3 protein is CASSTLAGHTGELFF. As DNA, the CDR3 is TGTGCCAGCAGCACTTTAGCGGGGCACACCGGGGAGCTGTTTTTT.

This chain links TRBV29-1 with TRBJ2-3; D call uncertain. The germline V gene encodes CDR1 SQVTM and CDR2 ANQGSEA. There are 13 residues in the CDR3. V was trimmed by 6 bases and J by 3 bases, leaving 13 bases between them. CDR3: CSVPSPGTDTQYF. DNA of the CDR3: TGCAGCGTCCCCAGCCCCGGGACAGATACGCAGTATTTT.

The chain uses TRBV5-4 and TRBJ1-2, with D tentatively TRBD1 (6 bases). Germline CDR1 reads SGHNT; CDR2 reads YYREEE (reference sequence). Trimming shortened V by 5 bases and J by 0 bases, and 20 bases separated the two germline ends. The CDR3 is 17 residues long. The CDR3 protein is CASSPRQGKVANYGYTF. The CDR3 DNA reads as TGTGCCAGCAGTCCCCGCCAGGGGAAAGTGGCTAACTATGGCTACACCTTC.

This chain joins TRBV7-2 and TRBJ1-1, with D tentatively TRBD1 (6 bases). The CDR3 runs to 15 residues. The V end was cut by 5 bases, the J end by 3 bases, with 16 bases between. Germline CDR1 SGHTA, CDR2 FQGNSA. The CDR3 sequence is CASSPNRVADTEAFF. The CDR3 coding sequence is TGTGCCAGCAGCCCCAACAGGGTCGCGGACACTGAAGCTTTCTTT.

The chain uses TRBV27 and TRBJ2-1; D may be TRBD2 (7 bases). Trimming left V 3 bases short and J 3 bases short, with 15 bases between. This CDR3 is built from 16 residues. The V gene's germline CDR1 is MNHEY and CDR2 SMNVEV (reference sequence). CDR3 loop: CASSFVSGGLYNEQFF. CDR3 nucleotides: TGTGCCAGCAGTTTCGTCTCGGGGGGCCTCTACAATGAGCAGTTCTTC.

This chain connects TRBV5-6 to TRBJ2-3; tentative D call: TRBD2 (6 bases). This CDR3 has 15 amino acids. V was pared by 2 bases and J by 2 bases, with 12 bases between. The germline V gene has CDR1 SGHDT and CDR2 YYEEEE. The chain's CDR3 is CASSLGTQPTDTQYF. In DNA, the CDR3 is TGTGCCAGCAGCTTAGGGACTCAGCCCACAGATACGCAGTATTTT.

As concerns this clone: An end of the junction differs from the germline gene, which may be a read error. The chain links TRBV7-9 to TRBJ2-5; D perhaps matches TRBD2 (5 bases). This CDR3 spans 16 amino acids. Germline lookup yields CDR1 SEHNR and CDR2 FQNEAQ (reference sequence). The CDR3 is CASSLGGSSYQQTQYF. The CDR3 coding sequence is TGTGCCAGCAGCTTAGGGGGATCTAGCTACCAACAGACCCAGTACTTC.

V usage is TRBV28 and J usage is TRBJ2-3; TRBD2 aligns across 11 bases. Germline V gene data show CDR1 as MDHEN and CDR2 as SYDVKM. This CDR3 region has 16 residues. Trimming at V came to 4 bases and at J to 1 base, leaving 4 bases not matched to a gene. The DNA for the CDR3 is TGTGCCAGCAGTTCCCGACTAGCGGGGTGCACAGATACGCAGTATTTT. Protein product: CASSSRLAGCTDTQYF.

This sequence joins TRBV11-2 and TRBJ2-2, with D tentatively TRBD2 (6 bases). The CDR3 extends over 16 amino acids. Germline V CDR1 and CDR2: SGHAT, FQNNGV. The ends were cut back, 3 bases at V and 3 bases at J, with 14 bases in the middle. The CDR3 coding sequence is TGTGCCAGCAGCTTTACCTTACTAGCCCACACCGGGGAGCTGTTTTTT. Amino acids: CASSFTLLAHTGELFF.

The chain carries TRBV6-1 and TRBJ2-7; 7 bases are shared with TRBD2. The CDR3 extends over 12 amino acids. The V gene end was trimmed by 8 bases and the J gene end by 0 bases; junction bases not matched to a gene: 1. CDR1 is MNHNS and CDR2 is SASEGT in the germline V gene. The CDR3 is CASGGSSYEQYF. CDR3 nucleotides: TGTGCCAGCGGCGGGAGCTCCTACGAGCAGTACTTC.

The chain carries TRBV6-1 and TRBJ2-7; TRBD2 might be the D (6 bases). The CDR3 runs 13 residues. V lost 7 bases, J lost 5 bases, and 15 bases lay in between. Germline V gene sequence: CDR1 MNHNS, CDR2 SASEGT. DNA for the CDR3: TGTGCCAGCATGGGAGGACTACTAAACGAGCAGTACTTC. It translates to CASMGGLLNEQYF.

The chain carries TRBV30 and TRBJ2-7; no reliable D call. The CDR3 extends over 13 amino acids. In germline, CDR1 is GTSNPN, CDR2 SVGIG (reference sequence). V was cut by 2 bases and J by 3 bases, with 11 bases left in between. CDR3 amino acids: CAWSMWQIYEQYF. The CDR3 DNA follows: TGTGCCTGGAGTATGTGGCAAATCTACGAGCAGTACTTC.

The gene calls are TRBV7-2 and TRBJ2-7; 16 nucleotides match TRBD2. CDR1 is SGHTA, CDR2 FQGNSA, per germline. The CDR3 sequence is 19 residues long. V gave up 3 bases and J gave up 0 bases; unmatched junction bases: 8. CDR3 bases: TGTGCCAGCAGCTTGGGTGAGGGACTAGCGGGGGGGAACTCCTACGAGCAGTACTTC. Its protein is CASSLGEGLAGGNSYEQYF.

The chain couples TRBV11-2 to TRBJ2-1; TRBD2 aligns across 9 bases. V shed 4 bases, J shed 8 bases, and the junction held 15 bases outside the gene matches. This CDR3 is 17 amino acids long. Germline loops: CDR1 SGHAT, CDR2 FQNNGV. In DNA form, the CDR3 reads TGTGCCAGCAGCTACTACGGACTAGCGATACCATCCGATGAGCAGTTCTTC. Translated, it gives CASSYYGLAIPSDEQFF. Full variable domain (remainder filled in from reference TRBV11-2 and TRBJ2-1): EAGVAQSPRYKIIEKRQSVAFWCNPISGHATLYWYQQILGQGPKLLIQFQNNGVVDDSQLPKDRFSAERLKGVDSTLKIQPAKLEDSAVYLCASSYYGLAIPSDEQFFGPGTRLTVL.

In nucleotides, the CDR3 is TGCGCCAGCAGTGAGTCGGGGGACGGGAGCTATGGCTACACCTTC. Residues: CASSESGDGSYGYTF. The chain is built from TRBV10-1 and TRBJ1-2, with D possibly being TRBD1 (5 bases). Between the trimmed V and J ends, which lost 0 bases and 4 bases, there was a span of 12 bases. CDR1 and CDR2 (germline): WNHNN, SYGVQD (reference sequence). The CDR3 is 15 amino acids.

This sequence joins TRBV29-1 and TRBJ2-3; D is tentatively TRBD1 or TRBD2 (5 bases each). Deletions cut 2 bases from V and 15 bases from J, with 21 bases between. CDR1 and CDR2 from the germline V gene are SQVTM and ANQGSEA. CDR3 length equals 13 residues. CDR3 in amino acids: CSVELGSDPGQYF. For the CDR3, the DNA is TGCAGCGTTGAACTAGGGAGCGACCCCGGACAATATTTT.

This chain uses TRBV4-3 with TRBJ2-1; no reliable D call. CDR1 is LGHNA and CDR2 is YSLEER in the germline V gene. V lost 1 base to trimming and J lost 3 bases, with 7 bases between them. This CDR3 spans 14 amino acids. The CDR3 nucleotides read TGCGCCAGCAGCCAAGCGACGGACTACAATGAGCAGTTCTTC. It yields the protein CASSQATDYNEQFF.

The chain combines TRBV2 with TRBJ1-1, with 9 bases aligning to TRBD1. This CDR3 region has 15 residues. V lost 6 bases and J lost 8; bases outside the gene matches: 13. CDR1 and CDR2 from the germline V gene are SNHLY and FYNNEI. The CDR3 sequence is CASRLRDRDTQEAFF. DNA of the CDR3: TGTGCCAGCAGGCTCCGGGACAGGGACACGCAAGAAGCTTTCTTT.

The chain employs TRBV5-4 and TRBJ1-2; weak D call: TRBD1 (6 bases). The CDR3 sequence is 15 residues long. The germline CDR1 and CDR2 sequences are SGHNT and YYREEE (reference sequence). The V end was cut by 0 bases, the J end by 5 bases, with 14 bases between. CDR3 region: CASSLVIRDNYGYTF. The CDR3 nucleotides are TGTGCCAGCAGCTTGGTTATCCGGGACAATTATGGCTACACCTTC.

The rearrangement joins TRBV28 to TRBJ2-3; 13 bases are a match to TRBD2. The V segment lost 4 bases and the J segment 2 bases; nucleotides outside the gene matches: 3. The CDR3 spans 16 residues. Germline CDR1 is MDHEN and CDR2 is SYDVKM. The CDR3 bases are TGTGCCAGCAGTTCGGGACTAGCGGGGCCCACAGATACGCAGTATTTT. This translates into CASSSGLAGPTDTQYF.

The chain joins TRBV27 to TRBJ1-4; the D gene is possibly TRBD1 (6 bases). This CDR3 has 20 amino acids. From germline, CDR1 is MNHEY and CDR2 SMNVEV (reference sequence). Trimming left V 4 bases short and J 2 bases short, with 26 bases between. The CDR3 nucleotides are TGTGCCAGCAGTTCCTACAGGGATGTGTTTGGGGTATTGACTAATGAAAAACTGTTTTTT. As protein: CASSSYRDVFGVLTNEKLFF.

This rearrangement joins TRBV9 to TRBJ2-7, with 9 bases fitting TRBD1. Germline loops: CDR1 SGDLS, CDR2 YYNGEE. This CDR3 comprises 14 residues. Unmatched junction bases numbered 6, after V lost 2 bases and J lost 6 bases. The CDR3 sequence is CASSVLDRGGEQYF. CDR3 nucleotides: TGTGCCAGCAGCGTCCTGGACAGGGGAGGCGAGCAGTACTTC.

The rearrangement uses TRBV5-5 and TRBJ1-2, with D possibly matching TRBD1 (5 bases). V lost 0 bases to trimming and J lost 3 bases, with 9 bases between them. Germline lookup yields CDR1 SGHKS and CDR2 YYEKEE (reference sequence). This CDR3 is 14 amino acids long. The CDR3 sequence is CASSLVRGYYGYTF. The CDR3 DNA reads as TGTGCCAGCAGCTTGGTTCGGGGGTACTATGGCTACACCTTC.

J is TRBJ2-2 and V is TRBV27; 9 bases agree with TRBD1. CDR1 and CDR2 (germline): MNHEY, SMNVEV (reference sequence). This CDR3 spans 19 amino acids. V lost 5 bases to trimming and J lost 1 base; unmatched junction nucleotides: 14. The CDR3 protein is CASSPQQGAPIKNTGELFF. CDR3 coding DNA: TGTGCCAGCAGTCCACAACAGGGGGCGCCCATAAAGAACACCGGGGAGCTGTTTTTT.

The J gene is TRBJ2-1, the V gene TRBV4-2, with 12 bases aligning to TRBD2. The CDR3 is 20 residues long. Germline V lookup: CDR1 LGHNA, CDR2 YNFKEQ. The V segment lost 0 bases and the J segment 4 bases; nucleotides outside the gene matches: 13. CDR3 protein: CASSQENAASGRAVYNEQFF. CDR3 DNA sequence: TGTGCCAGCAGCCAAGAAAATGCGGCTAGCGGGAGGGCCGTTTACAATGAGCAGTTCTTC.

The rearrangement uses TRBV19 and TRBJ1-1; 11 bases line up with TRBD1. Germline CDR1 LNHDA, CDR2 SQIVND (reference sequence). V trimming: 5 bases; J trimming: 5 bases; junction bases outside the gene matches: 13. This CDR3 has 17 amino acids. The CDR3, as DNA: TGTGCCAGTAGTTCCGGACAGGGGGCTTCAAGGGGAACTGAAGCTTTCTTT. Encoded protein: CASSSGQGASRGTEAFF.

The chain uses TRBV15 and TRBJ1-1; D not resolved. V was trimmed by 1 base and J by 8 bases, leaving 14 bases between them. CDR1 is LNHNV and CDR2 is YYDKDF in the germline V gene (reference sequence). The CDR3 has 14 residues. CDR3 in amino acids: CATSRVEGAVEAFF. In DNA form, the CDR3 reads TGTGCCACCAGCAGAGTGGAGGGCGCGGTAGAAGCTTTCTTT.

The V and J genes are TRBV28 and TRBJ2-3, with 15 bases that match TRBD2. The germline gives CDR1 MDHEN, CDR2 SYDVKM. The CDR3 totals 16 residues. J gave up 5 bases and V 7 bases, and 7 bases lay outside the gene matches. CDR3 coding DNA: TGTGCCAGCAATGGACTAGCGGGAGGGCCGCTAGATACGCAGTATTTT. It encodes CASNGLAGGPLDTQYF.

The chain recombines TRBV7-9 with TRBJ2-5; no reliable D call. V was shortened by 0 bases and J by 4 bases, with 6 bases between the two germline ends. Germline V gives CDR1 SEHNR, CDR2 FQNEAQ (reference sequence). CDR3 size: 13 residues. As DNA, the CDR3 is TGTGCCAGCAGCTTAGCGCCGGGAGAGACCCAGTACTTC. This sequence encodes CASSLAPGETQYF.